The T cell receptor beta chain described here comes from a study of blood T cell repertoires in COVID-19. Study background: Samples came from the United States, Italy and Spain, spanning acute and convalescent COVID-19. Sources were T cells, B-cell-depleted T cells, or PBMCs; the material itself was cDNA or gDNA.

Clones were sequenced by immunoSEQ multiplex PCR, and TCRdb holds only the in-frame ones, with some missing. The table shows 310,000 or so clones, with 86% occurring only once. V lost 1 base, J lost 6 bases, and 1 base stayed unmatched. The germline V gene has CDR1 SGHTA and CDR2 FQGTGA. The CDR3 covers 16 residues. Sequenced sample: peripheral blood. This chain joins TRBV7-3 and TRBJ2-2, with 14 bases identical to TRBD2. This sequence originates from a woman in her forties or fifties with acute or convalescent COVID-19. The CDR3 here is CASSLRLAGGAGELFF. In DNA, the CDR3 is TGTGCCAGCAGCTTAAGACTAGCGGGAGGGGCCGGGGAGCTGTTTTTT.